Below are 3 T cell receptor beta chains sequenced from a single sample in a study of blood T cell repertoires in COVID-19. Assay: immunoSEQ multiplex PCR; the TCRdb copy retains only in-frame clones and omits some. The sample lists roughly 250,000 clones, about 84% occurring once. The source material was PBMCs or T cells enriched from blood (not recorded which). These receptors all stem from a woman aged 50 to 65 who had recovered from COVID-19.

This clone is a singleton in its sample. This chain joins TRBV21-1 and TRBJ2-6; whether TRBD1, the table's D call, matches the DNA was not checked. TRBV21-1 is a documented pseudogene. This CDR3 spans 24 amino acids. CDR3 nucleotides: TGTGCCAGCAGCAAATGGCTGATTGAGGGACAGCATGCCTTGGGGAACTCTGGGGCCAACGTCCTGACTTTC. Protein sequence: CASSKWLIEGQHALGNSGANVLTF.

This sequence joins TRBV3-1 (or the pseudogene TRBV3-2) and TRBJ2-5, with D hard to call. Between the trimmed V and J ends, which lost 3 bases and 7 bases, there was a span of 12 bases. Germline V gives CDR1 LGHDT, CDR2 YNNKEL (reference sequence). CDR3 size: 13 residues. In DNA form, the CDR3 reads TGTGCCAGCAGCCATTATTCCCTGTGGACCCAGTACTTC. This codes for CASSHYSLWTQYF.

This chain connects TRBV2 to TRBJ2-7, with D tentatively TRBD1 (6 bases). CDR1 and CDR2 from the germline V gene are SNHLY and FYNNEI. Deletions cut 3 bases from V and 6 bases from J, with 6 bases between. The CDR3 consists of 11 residues. CDR3 nucleotide sequence: TGTGCCAGCAGTGAGGGGGCCGAGCAGTACTTC. Its protein is CASSEGAEQYF.